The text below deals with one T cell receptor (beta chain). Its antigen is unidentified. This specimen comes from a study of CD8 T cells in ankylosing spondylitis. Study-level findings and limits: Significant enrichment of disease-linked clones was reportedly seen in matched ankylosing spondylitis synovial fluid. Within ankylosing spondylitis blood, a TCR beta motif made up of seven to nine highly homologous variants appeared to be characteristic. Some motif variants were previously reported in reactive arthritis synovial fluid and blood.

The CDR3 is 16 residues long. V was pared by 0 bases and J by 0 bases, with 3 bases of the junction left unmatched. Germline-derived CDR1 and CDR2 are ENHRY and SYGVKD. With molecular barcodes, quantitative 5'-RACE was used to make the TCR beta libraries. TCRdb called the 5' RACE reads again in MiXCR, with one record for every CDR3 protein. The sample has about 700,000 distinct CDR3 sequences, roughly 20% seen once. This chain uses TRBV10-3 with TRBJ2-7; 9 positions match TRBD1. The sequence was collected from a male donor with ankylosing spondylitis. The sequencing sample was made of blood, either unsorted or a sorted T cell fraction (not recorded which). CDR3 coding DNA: TGTGCCATCAGTGAGTCGTGGGGACAGGGCTCCTACGAGCAGTACTTC. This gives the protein CAISESWGQGSYEQYF.